This entry concerns a single T cell receptor beta chain. In the authors' workflow: Amplification of reference gene primers provided the estimated nucleated cell counts. The protocol was immunoSEQ multiplex PCR, while the TCRdb copy is restricted to in-frame clones and leaves out a portion. V, J and clone size were drawn from that table, and D and trimming were deduced from the DNA. The repertoire has just over 300,000 clones, 70% to 90% of them found once; the top ten carry around 4%. The CDR3 extends over 11 amino acids. Germline-derived CDR1 and CDR2 are LGHDT and YNNKEL (reference sequence). Trimming pared 6 bases from V and 5 bases from J, leaving 5 bases between. The sample belongs to a study of blood T cell repertoires in COVID-19. Background on the study: The United States, Italy and Spain provided the acute and convalescent COVID-19 samples.

Clinical histories supplied by participants themselves formed the basis of cohort assignment. This sequence originates from a man aged 25-45 years who had recovered from COVID-19. Sample: PBMCs or T cells enriched from blood (not recorded which). V usage is TRBV3-1 (or the pseudogene TRBV3-2) and J usage is TRBJ2-1; D not certain. CDR3 loop: CASRINNEQFF. CDR3 DNA: TGTGCCAGCAGAATAAACAATGAGCAGTTCTTC.